The 21 T cell receptor beta chains below all came from one sample that was sequenced in a study of T cells after yellow fever vaccination. TCRdb re-derived calls from the 5' RACE reads in MiXCR, one entry per CDR3 protein. This sample has 500,000 to 650,000 distinct CDR3 sequences, with roughly 12% found just once. The sample was PBMCs, taken on the day of the yellow fever booster vaccination. The receptor source for this set is a man aged 25-40 years who received the YFV17D yellow fever vaccine.

V usage is TRBV12-3 or TRBV12-4 and J usage is TRBJ1-6, with 7 bases matching TRBD1. The length of the CDR3 is 14 residues. J lost 10 bases, V lost 6 bases, and 9 bases had no gene match. The CDR3 reads CASSEGAGGSPLHF. Written as DNA, the CDR3 is TGTGCCAGCAGCGAGGGGGCGGGAGGGTCACCCCTCCACTTT.

This clonotype was seen only a few times. The V and J genes are TRBV5-1 and TRBJ2-3; 7 bases match TRBD2. CDR3 length: 16 amino acids. Losses at the gene ends were 6 bases for V and 3 bases for J; bases not matched to a gene: 13. Per the germline V gene, CDR1 is SGHRS and CDR2 is YFSETQ. As DNA, the CDR3 is TGCGCCAGCAATAATCGGGCGGGAGCCGGAACAGATACGCAGTATTTT. Protein product: CASNNRAGAGTDTQYF.

This clonotype appeared a few times. The chain links TRBV20-1 to TRBJ1-5; 9 nucleotides match TRBD1. The length of the CDR3 is 14 residues. J lost 6 bases, V lost 1 base, and 4 bases had no gene match. Germline V lookup: CDR1 DFQATT, CDR2 SNEGSKA (reference sequence). CDR3 sequence: CSARGGQGSQPQHF. In nucleotides, the CDR3 is TGCAGTGCTAGAGGGGGACAGGGAAGTCAGCCCCAGCATTTT.

As to this clonotype: The junction does not match germline at one end; this may be a read error. This chain joins TRBV18 and TRBJ1-2, with 9 bases that match TRBD1. Germline assignment: CDR1 KGHSH and CDR2 LQKENI. The CDR3 contains 12 residues. CDR3 DNA sequence: TGCGCCAGCCAACGGACAGGGGATGGCTACACCTTC. Its protein is CASQRTGDGYTF.

This clonotype was counted once. V is TRBV20-1 and J is TRBJ2-3; 7 bases line up with TRBD1. The CDR3 is 13 amino acids. V trimming: 6 bases; J trimming: 7 bases; junction bases outside the gene matches: 10. The germline V gene encodes CDR1 DFQATT and CDR2 SNEGSKA (reference sequence). CDR3 sequence reads: CSANPGQLNTQYF. The CDR3 DNA reads as TGCAGTGCGAATCCGGGACAGCTAAATACGCAGTATTTT.

The gene calls are TRBV7-8 and TRBJ1-1, with 8 bases fitting TRBD1. There are 15 residues in the CDR3. The V gene's germline CDR1 is SGHVS and CDR2 FQNEAQ. V dropped 5 bases and J dropped 5; count of bases not matched to a gene: 10. As DNA, the CDR3 is TGTGCCAGCAGCAGGCGACAGGGGACGGGGACTGAAGCTTTCTTT. The encoded protein is CASSRRQGTGTEAFF.

The J gene is TRBJ1-2, the V gene TRBV12-3 or TRBV12-4; perhaps TRBD1 as D (5 bases). V was shortened by 5 bases and J by 7 bases, with 11 bases between the two germline ends. The CDR3 is made up of 12 amino acids. The CDR3 region has the DNA TGTGCCAGCAGTCAAACCAGGGTTGGCTACACCTTC. Amino acids: CASSQTRVGYTF.

The table lists this clonotype with a few counts. The rearrangement joins TRBV6-1 to TRBJ2-7; tentatively, D is TRBD2 (6 bases). Deletions cut 6 bases from V and 2 bases from J, with 14 bases between. The CDR3 spans 14 residues. Germline CDR1 MNHNS, CDR2 SASEGT. The CDR3 DNA follows: TGTGCCAGCAGCGGGGGAGGCCACCCCTACGAGCAGTACTTC. Residues: CASSGGGHPYEQYF.

In this sample, this clonotype turned up a few times. The chain recombines TRBV9 with TRBJ2-3; weak D call: TRBD2 (6 bases). The CDR3 is 16 residues long. V was clipped by 2 bases and J by 2 bases, with 15 bases between them. In germline, CDR1 is SGDLS, CDR2 YYNGEE. In nucleotides, the CDR3 is TGTGCCAGCAGCGTTCACGGGAGAAGGGACACAGATACGCAGTATTTT. Protein sequence: CASSVHGRRDTDTQYF. Together with reference TRBV9 and TRBJ2-3, the CDR3 gives the full variable domain: DSGVTQTPKHLITATGQRVTLRCSPRSGDLSVYWYQQSLDQGLQFLIQYYNGEERAKGNILERFSAQQFPDLHSELNLSSLELGDSALYFCASSVHGRRDTDTQYFGPGTRLTVL.

This clonotype was recorded a few times. This chain connects TRBV29-1 to TRBJ2-7; TRBD2 is a possible D gene (6 bases). The CDR3 spans 13 residues. Trimming stripped 0 bases from V and 6 bases from J, with 12 bases between. Germline V gene data show CDR1 as SQVTM and CDR2 as ANQGSEA. The CDR3 bases are TGCAGCGTTGAAGAAGTGACTAGTCTCGAGCAGTACTTC. Residues: CSVEEVTSLEQYF.

The chain links TRBV7-7 to TRBJ2-7; 8 positions match TRBD2. CDR3 length: 14 amino acids. Germline V gene lookup returns CDR1 SSHAT and CDR2 FNYEAQ (reference sequence). Trimming took 5 bases from V and 7 from J; bases not matched to a gene: 10. CDR3 region: CASSPGTRAGEQYF. As DNA, the CDR3 is TGTGCCAGCAGCCCCGGGACTAGAGCTGGTGAGCAGTACTTC.

A few counts support this clonotype. This rearrangement joins TRBV6-5 to TRBJ1-6; 8 positions match TRBD1. The length of the CDR3 is 16 residues. With V trimmed by 1 base and J by 6 bases, 5 bases remained unmatched. Germline-derived CDR1 and CDR2 are MNHEY and SVGAGI. The CDR3 here is CASSYWVGQANSPLHF. CDR3 coding DNA: TGTGCCAGCAGTTACTGGGTGGGACAGGCTAATTCACCCCTCCACTTT.

The chain joins TRBV4-3 to TRBJ2-1; the D gene is possibly TRBD2 (5 bases). This CDR3 region has 16 residues. V lost 0 bases, J lost 2 bases, and 11 bases lay in between. Per germline, CDR1 LGHNA and CDR2 YSLEER. The CDR3 loop is CASSQDRGIAYNEQFF. The CDR3, as DNA: TGCGCCAGCAGCCAAGATCGAGGGATAGCCTACAATGAGCAGTTCTTC.

This clonotype showed up just a few times. The V call is TRBV5-1, the J call TRBJ2-4; 8 bases map to TRBD1. With 4 bases clipped from V and 4 bases from J, the junction kept 4 bases outside the gene matches. The CDR3 consists of 14 residues. Germline CDR1 reads SGHRS; CDR2 reads YFSETQ. The CDR3 DNA reads TGCGCCAGCAGCACCGGACAGGGTAAAAACATTCAGTACTTC. This translates into CASSTGQGKNIQYF.

This clonotype was counted many times. The chain carries TRBV2 and TRBJ1-4, with 8 bases fitting TRBD1. CDR3 length: 14 residues. V was clipped by 5 bases and J by 3 bases; unmatched bases: 2. The germline CDR1 and CDR2 sequences are SNHLY and FYNNEI. CDR3 protein: CASSRQGSNEKLFF. In DNA, the CDR3 is TGTGCCAGCAGTCGACAGGGGTCTAATGAAAAACTGTTTTTT.

The table lists this clonotype with a few counts. This chain links TRBV7-8 with TRBJ2-1; possibly TRBD2 for D (5 bases). This CDR3 has 14 residues. Germline loops: CDR1 SGHVS, CDR2 FQNEAQ. The ends were cut back, 3 bases at V and 2 bases at J, with 8 bases in the middle. This chain's CDR3 is CASSLVATYNEQFF. The CDR3 coding sequence is TGTGCCAGCAGCTTGGTAGCGACCTACAATGAGCAGTTCTTC.

At least ten counts were recorded for this clonotype. The chain is built from TRBV5-6 and TRBJ2-1; D is perhaps TRBD1 or TRBD2 (5 bases each). Germline V gene sequence: CDR1 SGHDT, CDR2 YYEEEE. V was shortened by 4 bases and J by 2 bases, with 16 bases between the two germline ends. CDR3 length: 16 amino acids. The CDR3 is CASSPSGTGTYNEQFF. The CDR3 DNA reads TGTGCCAGCAGCCCGTCCGGGACCGGGACCTACAATGAGCAGTTCTTC.

The chain uses TRBV6-2 or TRBV6-3 and TRBJ2-2, with TRBD1 as a possible D gene (5 bases). Germline loops: CDR1 MNHEY, CDR2 SVGEGT. The CDR3 has 15 residues. Deletions cut 7 bases from V and 1 base from J, with 13 bases between. The CDR3 coding sequence is TGTGCCAGCAAAGGGGCAGGATTGAACACCGGGGAGCTGTTTTTT. Translating it yields CASKGAGLNTGELFF.

This clonotype was seen ten or more times. V usage is TRBV19 and J usage is TRBJ2-6, with 8 bases aligning to TRBD1. V shed 9 bases and J 0 bases; nucleotides not matched to a gene: 1. Germline lookup yields CDR1 LNHDA and CDR2 SQIVND (reference sequence). The CDR3 totals 14 residues. The CDR3 loop reads CASGQGSGANVLTF. The DNA of the CDR3 is TGTGCCAGCGGACAGGGCTCTGGGGCCAACGTCCTGACTTTC. The whole variable domain, remainder taken from reference TRBV19 and TRBJ2-6, is DGGITQSPKYLFRKEGQNVTLSCEQNLNHDAMYWYRQDPGQGLRLIYYSQIVNDFQKGDIAEGYSVSREKKESFPLTVTSAQKNPTAFYLCASGQGSGANVLTFGAGSRLTVL.

This clonotype appeared many times. The chain has TRBV5-1 and TRBJ2-5; possible D gene TRBD2, 6 bases. The CDR3 loop spans 15 amino acids. With 4 bases removed from V and 0 bases from J, the gap between germline ends came to 13 bases. Germline-derived CDR1 and CDR2 are SGHRS and YFSETQ. As DNA, the CDR3 is TGCGCCAGCAGCGTGGGACTCTGGGACCAAGAGACCCAGTACTTC. It specifies CASSVGLWDQETQYF.

The table lists this clonotype with a few counts. The chain is built from TRBV10-1 and TRBJ2-3; D assignment may be TRBD1 or TRBD2 (5 bases each). V lost 8 bases and J lost 4, with 16 bases in between. This CDR3 is 14 amino acids long. Germline V gene sequence: CDR1 WNHNN, CDR2 SYGVQD (reference sequence). CDR3 coding DNA: TGCGCCAGCGCCGGGACCCCAACGGCAGATACGCAGTATTTT. It specifies CASAGTPTADTQYF.